This T cell receptor (beta chain) derives from a study of cytomegalovirus exposure and HLA in healthy donors. CDR1 and CDR2 from the germline V gene are MNHEY and SMNVEV (reference sequence). With 3 bases clipped from V and 10 bases from J, the junction kept 9 bases outside the gene matches. This CDR3 is 14 amino acids long. Primers: 60 Vbeta forward and 13 Jbeta reverse. Measured with immunoSEQ multiplex PCR; TCRdb has only the in-frame clones, and not every one. The sample has 310,000 or so clones, approximately 90% seen once. The receptor comes from a woman aged 18 to 35 in good health and CMV-seronegative. The V gene is TRBV27, the J gene TRBJ1-1; 9 bases fit TRBD1. Sequencing was done on a sample of PBMCs. This CDR3 reads CASSFVGQGGRAFF. The CDR3 nucleotides are TGTGCCAGCAGTTTCGTGGGACAGGGAGGGAGAGCTTTCTTT.